This TCR beta chain appears in the sequencing data of a study of cytomegalovirus exposure and HLA in healthy donors. Study results and limitations: Earlier analysis yielded a pattern in which most TCR beta V segments were productive about 90% or about 30% of the time. Overall, approximately 150 TCR beta chains were annotated as cytomegalovirus-associated.

Amplification used 60 Vbeta primers and 13 Jbeta primers. Clones were sequenced by immunoSEQ multiplex PCR, and TCRdb holds only the in-frame ones, with some missing. The table lists 130,000 to 150,000 clones, approximately 80% of them singletons. For this clone: Its antigen is still unknown.

Trimming removed 0 bases at V and 5 bases at J, with 20 bases between. Per germline, CDR1 SGHTS and CDR2 YDEGEE. The CDR3 totals 17 residues. The TCR sequence derives from a female donor in good health and CMV-seronegative. Sequenced: PBMCs. The chain employs TRBV5-8 and TRBJ2-5, with D perhaps TRBD1 (5 bases). DNA for the CDR3: TGTGCCAGCAGCTTGGGCCTTGGGGCCGGTTTGCGCGAGACCCAGTACTTC. This codes for CASSLGLGAGLRETQYF. The variable domain in full, with the rest retrieved from reference TRBV5-8 and TRBJ2-5, is EAGVTQSPTHLIKTRGQQATLRCSPISGHTSVYWYQQALGLGLQFLLWYDEGEERNRGNFPPRFSGRQFPNYSSELNVNALELEDSALYLCASSLGLGAGLRETQYFGPGTRLLVL.